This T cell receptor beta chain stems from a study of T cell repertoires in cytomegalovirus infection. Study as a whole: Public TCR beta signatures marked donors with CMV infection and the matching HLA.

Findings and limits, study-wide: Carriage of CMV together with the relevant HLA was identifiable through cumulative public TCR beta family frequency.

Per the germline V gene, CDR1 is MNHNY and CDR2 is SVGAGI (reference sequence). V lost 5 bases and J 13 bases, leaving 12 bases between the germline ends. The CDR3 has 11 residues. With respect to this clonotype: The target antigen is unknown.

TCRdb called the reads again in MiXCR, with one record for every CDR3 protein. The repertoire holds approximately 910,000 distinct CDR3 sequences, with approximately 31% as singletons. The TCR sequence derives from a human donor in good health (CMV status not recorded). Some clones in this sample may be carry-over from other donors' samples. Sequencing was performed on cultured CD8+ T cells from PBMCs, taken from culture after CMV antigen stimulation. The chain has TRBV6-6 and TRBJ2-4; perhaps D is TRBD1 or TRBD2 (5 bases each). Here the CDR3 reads CASSPGTWQYF. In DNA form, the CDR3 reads TGTGCCAGCAGTCCAGGGACCTGGCAGTACTTC.